The clone carrying this T cell receptor (beta chain) was seen repeatedly, ten times or more. The data were taken from a study of blood T cell repertoires in COVID-19. Study-wide background: PBMCs, B-cell-depleted T cells, or T cells were the source of the cDNA or gDNA that made up the material.

Here immunoSEQ multiplex PCR was the method, and the copy in TCRdb shows in-frame clones only, minus some. Among fewer than 700,000 clones, around nine tenths were seen once, and the ten largest hold roughly 8%. V lost 8 bases and J lost 4; bases outside the gene matches: 10. The CDR3 is 15 amino acids. CDR1 SNHLY and CDR2 FYNNEI come from the germline V gene. This TCR was recovered from a woman aged 45-65 years with COVID-19, enrolled during active disease. The sample was peripheral blood. The rearrangement joins TRBV2 to TRBJ1-5, with 8 bases matching TRBD1. As DNA, the CDR3 is TGTGCCAGCCTATCAGACAGGGGAATAAATCAGCCCCAGCATTTT. This gives the protein CASLSDRGINQPQHF.